The T cell receptor (beta chain) under discussion was sequenced for a study of human T cells and chemical hapten exposure. Across the whole study: Patients had diphenylcyclopropenone applied to the scalp weekly throughout the approximately 25-week study.

The CDR3 is made up of 13 amino acids. Trimming took off 2 bases at V and 3 bases at J, with 8 bases between the two ends. Looked up from germline, CDR1 is SGHRS and CDR2 is YFSETQ. As to time point: pre-sensitization, week 0. As to treatment: therapeutic diphenylcyclopropenone sensitization with weekly scalp DPC. TCRdb analysed the RACE reads with MiXCR anew, one entry per CDR3 protein. Of 85,000 to 90,000 distinct CDR3 sequences in the sample, 8% to 10% were seen once. This clonotype was sampled from a woman in her forties with alopecia areata. Some clones in this sample may be carry-over from other donors' samples. The sequenced sample was whole blood, obtained in connection with sensitization to the hapten diphenylcyclopropenone (DPC). The chain combines TRBV5-1 with TRBJ2-5, with D perhaps matching TRBD1 (6 bases). The CDR3 here is CASSLQGKETQYF. CDR3 nucleotides: TGCGCCAGCAGCTTACAGGGCAAAGAGACCCAGTACTTC.